This T cell receptor beta chain derives from a study of T-cell memory formation after mild COVID-19. Study results and limitations: Clones that contracted from day 15 to 85 had balanced CD4/CD8; later expanders were CD4+ biased.

The CDR3 covers 13 residues. Germline CDR1 and CDR2: LNHDA and SQIVND (reference sequence). The V end was cut by 7 bases, the J end by 2 bases, with 6 bases between. A remark on this clonotype: Antigen specificity is unknown.

Each CDR3 protein gets one entry after TCRdb re-called the 5' RACE reads with MiXCR. This sample has roughly 600,000 distinct CDR3 sequences, with around 17% found just once. Material: PBMCs or a T cell subset sorted from them (not recorded which). V and J are TRBV19 and TRBJ2-6; unclear D gene. The sequence was obtained from an adult woman who had mild COVID-19 (a few samples of this study predate the infection). Cell type and time point are not known. CDR3 nucleotide sequence: TGTGCCAGTACCCTAACTGGGGCCAACGTCCTGACTTTC. This codes for CASTLTGANVLTF.